This T cell receptor (beta chain) came from a study of shared clonotypes between healthy human individuals. Germline V gene data show CDR1 as SGHRS and CDR2 as YFSETQ. The CDR3 covers 14 residues. The V gene lost 4 bases and the J gene lost 4 bases, with 13 bases spanning the gap. Measured with immunoSEQ multiplex PCR; TCRdb has only the in-frame clones, and not every one. The sample contains some 790,000 clones, 72% of which appear only once. This clone was seen a handful of times. The V call is TRBV5-1, the J call TRBJ2-3; a possible D gene is TRBD1 (5 bases). The receptor was isolated from a woman younger than 45 in good health. The sample was memory CD4+ T cells sorted from blood. Subset indicated: CD45RA-negative fraction. The CDR3 loop is CASSLPVGADTQYF. Here the CDR3 DNA reads TGCGCCAGCAGCCTACCGGTAGGGGCAGATACGCAGTATTTT.